The T cell receptor beta chain described here comes from a study of blood T cell repertoires in COVID-19. V was pared by 0 bases and J by 1 base, with 7 bases between. The CDR3 has 15 residues. Looked up from germline, CDR1 is SGDLS and CDR2 is YYNGEE. In the original workflow: Estimation of nucleated cell counts was performed using reference gene primer amplification. Sequencing used immunoSEQ multiplex PCR; TCRdb keeps in-frame clones, though not all of them. Clonal size and the V and J genes are those of that table, whereas D and trimming came from the DNA. The sample lists about 110,000 clones, 75% to 90% occurring once.

The sequence was collected from a human donor in a cohort sampled during active COVID-19. The V and J genes are TRBV9 and TRBJ2-2, with D perhaps TRBD1 (6 bases). Sequenced sample: peripheral blood. The CDR3 DNA reads as TGTGCCAGCAGCGTAGCACAGGGGAACACCGGGGAGCTGTTTTTT. Protein: CASSVAQGNTGELFF.